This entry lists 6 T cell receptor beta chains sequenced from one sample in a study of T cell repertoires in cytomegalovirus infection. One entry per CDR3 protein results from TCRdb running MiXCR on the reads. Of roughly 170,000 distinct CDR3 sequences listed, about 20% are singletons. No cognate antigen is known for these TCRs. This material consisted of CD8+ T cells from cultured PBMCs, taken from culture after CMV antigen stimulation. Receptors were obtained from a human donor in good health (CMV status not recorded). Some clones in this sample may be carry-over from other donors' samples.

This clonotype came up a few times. Here the CDR3 DNA reads TGTGCCAGCAGCTCTAGACAGGGGATTGAAGCTTTCTTT. This codes for CASSSRQGIEAFF. The rearrangement links TRBV7-2 to TRBJ1-1, with 8 bases that match TRBD1. V trimming: 4 bases; J trimming: 7 bases; junction bases outside the gene matches: 5. Germline CDR1 and CDR2: SGHTA and FQGNSA. This CDR3 spans 13 amino acids.

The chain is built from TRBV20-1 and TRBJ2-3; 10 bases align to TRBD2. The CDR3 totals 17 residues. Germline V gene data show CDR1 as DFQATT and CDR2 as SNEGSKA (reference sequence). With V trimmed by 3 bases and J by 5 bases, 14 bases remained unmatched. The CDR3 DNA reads TGCAGTGCTAGCGGCGTAGCTAGCGGGGGTTCGTTAGATACGCAGTATTTT. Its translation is CSASGVASGGSLDTQYF.

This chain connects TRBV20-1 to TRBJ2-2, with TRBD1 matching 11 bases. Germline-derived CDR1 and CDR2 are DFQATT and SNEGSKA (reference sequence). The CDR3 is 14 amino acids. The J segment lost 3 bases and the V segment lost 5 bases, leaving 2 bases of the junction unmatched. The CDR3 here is CSARTGGDTGELFF. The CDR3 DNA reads TGCAGTGCTCGGACAGGGGGCGACACCGGGGAGCTGTTTTTT.

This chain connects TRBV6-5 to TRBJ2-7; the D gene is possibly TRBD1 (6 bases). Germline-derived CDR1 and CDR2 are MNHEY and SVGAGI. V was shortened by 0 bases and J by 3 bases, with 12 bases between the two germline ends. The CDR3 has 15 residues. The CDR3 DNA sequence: TGTGCCAGCAGTTACTCAGCAGGGGCGGTCTACGAGCAGTACTTC. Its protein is CASSYSAGAVYEQYF.

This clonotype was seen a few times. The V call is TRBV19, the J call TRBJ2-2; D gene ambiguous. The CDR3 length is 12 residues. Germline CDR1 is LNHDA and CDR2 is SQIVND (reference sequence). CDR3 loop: CATLYSSGELFF. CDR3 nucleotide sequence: TGTGCAACCTTATATAGTTCCGGGGAGCTGTTTTTT.

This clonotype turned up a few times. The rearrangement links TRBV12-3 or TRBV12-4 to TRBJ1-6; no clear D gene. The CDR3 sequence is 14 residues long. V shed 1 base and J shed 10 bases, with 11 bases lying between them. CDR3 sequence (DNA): TGTGCCAGCAGTTTAGAGGGTTTTATATCACCCCTCCACTTT. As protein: CASSLEGFISPLHF.